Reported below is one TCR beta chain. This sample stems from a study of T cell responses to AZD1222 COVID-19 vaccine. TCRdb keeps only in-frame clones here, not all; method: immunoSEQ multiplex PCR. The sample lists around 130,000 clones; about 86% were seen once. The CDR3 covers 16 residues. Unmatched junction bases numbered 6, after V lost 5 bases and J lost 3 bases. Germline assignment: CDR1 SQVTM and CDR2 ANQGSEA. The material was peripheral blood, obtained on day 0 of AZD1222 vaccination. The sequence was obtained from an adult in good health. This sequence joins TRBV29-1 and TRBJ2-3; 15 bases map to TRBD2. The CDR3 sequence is CSVTGTSGRRTDTQYF. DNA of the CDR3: TGCAGCGTTACCGGGACTAGCGGGAGGAGGACAGATACGCAGTATTTT.